The 5 T cell receptor beta chains in this list originate from one sample, sequenced in a study of T cells in Graves' hyperthyroidism and ophthalmopathy. Using RNA transcripts as the source, TCR beta CDR3 regions were amplified. With the HTBI primer set, the TCR CDR3 went through a first round of RT-PCR. Each CDR3 protein is one row after TCRdb ran MiXCR on the multiplex PCR reads. This table holds around 600,000 distinct CDR3 sequences, about a sixth found once. What was sequenced was blood. Receptors were obtained from a woman aged 40 to 55 with Graves' ophthalmopathy.

The gene calls are TRBV15 and TRBJ2-1; TRBD1 might be the D (6 bases). Looked up from germline, CDR1 is LNHNV and CDR2 is YYDKDF (reference sequence). The V gene lost 5 bases and the J gene lost 1 base, with 12 bases spanning the gap. This CDR3 has 15 residues. The CDR3 DNA follows: TGTGCCACCAGCCCTGAGGGGGAGTCCTACAATGAGCAGTTCTTC. Encoded protein: CATSPEGESYNEQFF.

This clonotype was detected a few times. The rearrangement joins TRBV7-8 to TRBJ2-2; 9 bases are shared with TRBD2. The CDR3 consists of 15 residues. CDR1 SGHVS and CDR2 FQNEAQ come from the germline V gene. V lost 1 base and J lost 4; bases outside the gene matches: 1. The CDR3: CASSLGGGATGELFF. The DNA for the CDR3 is TGTGCCAGCAGCTTAGGCGGGGGGGCCACCGGGGAGCTGTTTTTT.

This clonotype was observed many times. This chain links TRBV7-2 with TRBJ2-1, with D hard to call. CDR3 length: 15 residues. Germline CDR1 is SGHTA and CDR2 is FQGNSA. V lost 5 bases to trimming and J lost 2 bases, with 13 bases between them. This chain's CDR3 is CASSTKPPPYNEQFF. In DNA, the CDR3 is TGTGCCAGCAGCACCAAACCACCTCCCTACAATGAGCAGTTCTTC.

This clonotype has a count of ten or more. The rearrangement joins TRBV2 to TRBJ1-1; 9 nucleotides align to TRBD1. The CDR3 contains 12 residues. V shed 7 bases and J 4 bases; nucleotides not matched to a gene: 1. Germline V lookup: CDR1 SNHLY, CDR2 FYNNEI. The CDR3 spells CASKDRGTEAFF. The CDR3 bases are TGTGCCAGCAAGGACAGGGGCACTGAAGCTTTCTTT.

The chain carries TRBV12-3 or TRBV12-4 and TRBJ2-7, with 9 bases that match TRBD2. This CDR3 contains 16 residues. J gave up 2 bases and V 1 base, and 6 bases lay outside the gene matches. CDR3 loop: CASSLGAGGIPYEQYF. As DNA, the CDR3 is TGTGCCAGCAGTTTAGGGGCGGGAGGGATCCCCTACGAGCAGTACTTC.